Presented here are 3 T cell receptor beta chains from one specimen sequenced in a study of PD-1 blockade in mismatch repair-deficient tumors. Method: immunoSEQ multiplex PCR; TCRdb's copy keeps in-frame clones and lacks some. The sample carries 100,000 or so clones, over 65% recorded once. Sequencing was performed on peripheral blood, taken 36 weeks after starting pembrolizumab. Receptors were obtained from an adult with mismatch repair-deficient cancer.

In this sample, this clone turned up many times. In nucleotides, the CDR3 is TGTGCCAGCAGGGGTTCCTACGAGCAGTACTTC. This gives the protein CASRGSYEQYF. The chain joins TRBV7-9 to TRBJ2-7; D remains ambiguous. The CDR3 is 11 amino acids. CDR1 SEHNR and CDR2 FQNEAQ come from the germline V gene (reference sequence). Trimming shortened V by 6 bases and J by 1 base, and 4 bases separated the two germline ends.

The rearrangement uses TRBV13 and TRBJ2-1, with 7 bases fitting TRBD1. CDR1 is PRHDT, CDR2 FYEKMQ, per germline (reference sequence). V lost 4 bases to trimming and J lost 15 bases; unmatched junction nucleotides: 12. This CDR3 contains 13 residues. CDR3 coding DNA: TGTGCCAGCAGCTCCTCGGACAGGACCGGCAGGTTCTTC. Encoded protein: CASSSSDRTGRFF.

The J gene is TRBJ2-2, the V gene TRBV2; D possibly corresponds to TRBD2 (5 bases). Germline V CDR1 and CDR2: SNHLY, FYNNEI. The CDR3 sequence is 12 residues long. The ends were cut back, 6 bases at V and 8 bases at J, with 10 bases in the middle. The CDR3 sequence: CASRRRTGELFF. CDR3 sequence (DNA): TGTGCCAGCAGAAGAAGGACTGGGGAGCTGTTTTTT.